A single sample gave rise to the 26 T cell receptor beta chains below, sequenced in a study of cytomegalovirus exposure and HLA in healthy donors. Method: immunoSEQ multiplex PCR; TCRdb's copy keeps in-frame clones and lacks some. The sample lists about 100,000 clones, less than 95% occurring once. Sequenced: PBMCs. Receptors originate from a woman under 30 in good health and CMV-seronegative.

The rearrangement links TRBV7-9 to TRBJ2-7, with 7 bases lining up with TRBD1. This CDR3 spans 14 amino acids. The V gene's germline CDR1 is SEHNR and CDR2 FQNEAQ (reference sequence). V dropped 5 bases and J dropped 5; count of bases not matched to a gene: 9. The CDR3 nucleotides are TGTGCCAGCAGCCTACGACAGGGAACGGACGAGCAGTACTTC. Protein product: CASSLRQGTDEQYF. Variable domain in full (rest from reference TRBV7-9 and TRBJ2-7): DTGVSQNPRHKITKRGQNVTFRCDPISEHNRLYWYRQTLGQGPEFLTYFQNEAQLEKSRLLSDRFSAERPKGSFSTLEIQRTEQGDSAMYLCASSLRQGTDEQYFGPGTRLTVT.

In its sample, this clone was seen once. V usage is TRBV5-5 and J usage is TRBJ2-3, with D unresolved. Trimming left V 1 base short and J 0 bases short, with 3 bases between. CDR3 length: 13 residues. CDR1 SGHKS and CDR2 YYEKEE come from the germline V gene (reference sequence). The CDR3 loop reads CASSLHSTDTQYF. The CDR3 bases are TGTGCCAGCAGCTTGCATAGCACAGATACGCAGTATTTT.

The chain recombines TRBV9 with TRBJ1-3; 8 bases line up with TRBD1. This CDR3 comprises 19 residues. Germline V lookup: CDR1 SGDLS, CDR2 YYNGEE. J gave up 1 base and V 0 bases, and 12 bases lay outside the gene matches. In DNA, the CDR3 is TGTGCCAGCAGCGTAGAAAGAGGGGACAGGCTCCCATCTGGAAACACCATATATTTT. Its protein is CASSVERGDRLPSGNTIYF.

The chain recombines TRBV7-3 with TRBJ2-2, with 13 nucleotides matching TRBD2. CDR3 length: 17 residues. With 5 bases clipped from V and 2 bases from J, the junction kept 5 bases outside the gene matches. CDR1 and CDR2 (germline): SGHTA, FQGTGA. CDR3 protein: CASSMTSGGTNTGELFF. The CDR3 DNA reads TGTGCCAGCAGCATGACTAGCGGGGGGACAAACACCGGGGAGCTGTTTTTT. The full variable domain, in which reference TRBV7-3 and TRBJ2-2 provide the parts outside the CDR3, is GAGVSQTPSNKVTEKGKYVELRCDPISGHTALYWYRQSLGQGPEFLIYFQGTGAADDSGLPNDRFFAVRPEGSVSTLKIQRTERGDSAVYLCASSMTSGGTNTGELFFGEGSRLTVL.

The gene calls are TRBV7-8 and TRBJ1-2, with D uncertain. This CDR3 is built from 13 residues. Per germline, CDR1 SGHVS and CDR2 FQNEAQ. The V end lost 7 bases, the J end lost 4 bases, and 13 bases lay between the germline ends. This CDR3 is CASTPGSSYGYTF. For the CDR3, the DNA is TGTGCCAGCACCCCGGGGTCGAGCTATGGCTACACCTTC.

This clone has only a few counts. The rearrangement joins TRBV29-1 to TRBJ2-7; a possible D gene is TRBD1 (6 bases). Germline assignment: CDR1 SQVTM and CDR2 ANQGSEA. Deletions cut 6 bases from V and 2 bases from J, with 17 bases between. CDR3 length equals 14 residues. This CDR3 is CSVRAGGGTYEQYF. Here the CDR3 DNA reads TGCAGCGTCCGGGCTGGGGGCGGTACCTACGAGCAGTACTTC.

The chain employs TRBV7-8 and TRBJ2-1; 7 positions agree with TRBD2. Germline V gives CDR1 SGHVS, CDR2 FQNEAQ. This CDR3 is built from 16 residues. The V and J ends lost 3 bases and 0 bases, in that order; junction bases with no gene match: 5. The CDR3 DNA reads TGTGCCAGCAGCTTTCCCCCTAGCGGCTCCTACAATGAGCAGTTCTTC. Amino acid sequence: CASSFPPSGSYNEQFF.

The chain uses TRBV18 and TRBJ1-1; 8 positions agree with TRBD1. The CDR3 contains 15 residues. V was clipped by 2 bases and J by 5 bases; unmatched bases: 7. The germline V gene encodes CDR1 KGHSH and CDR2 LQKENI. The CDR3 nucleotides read TGTGCCAGCTCACCAATGACAGGGGTGGAGACTGAAGCTTTCTTT. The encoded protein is CASSPMTGVETEAFF.

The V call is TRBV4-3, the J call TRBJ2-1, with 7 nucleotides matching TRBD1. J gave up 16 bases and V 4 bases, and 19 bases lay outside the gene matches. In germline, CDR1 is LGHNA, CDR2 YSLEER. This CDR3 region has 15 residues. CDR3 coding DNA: TGCGCCAGCAGCCCCAGGACAGGTGCGGGTCAAGTGGTCTTCTTC. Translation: CASSPRTGAGQVVFF.

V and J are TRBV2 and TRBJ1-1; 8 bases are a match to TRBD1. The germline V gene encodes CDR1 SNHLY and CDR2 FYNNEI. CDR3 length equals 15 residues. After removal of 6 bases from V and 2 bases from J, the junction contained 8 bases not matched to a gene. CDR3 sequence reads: CASSYTGQGNTEAFF. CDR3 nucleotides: TGTGCCAGCAGCTACACTGGACAGGGTAACACTGAAGCTTTCTTT.

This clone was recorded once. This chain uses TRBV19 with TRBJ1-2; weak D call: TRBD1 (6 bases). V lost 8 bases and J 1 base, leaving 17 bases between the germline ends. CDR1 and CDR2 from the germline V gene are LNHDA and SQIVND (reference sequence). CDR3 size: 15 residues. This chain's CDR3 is CASSPRGGYNYGYTF. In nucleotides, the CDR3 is TGTGCCAGTTCCCCGAGGGGGGGCTATAACTATGGCTACACCTTC.

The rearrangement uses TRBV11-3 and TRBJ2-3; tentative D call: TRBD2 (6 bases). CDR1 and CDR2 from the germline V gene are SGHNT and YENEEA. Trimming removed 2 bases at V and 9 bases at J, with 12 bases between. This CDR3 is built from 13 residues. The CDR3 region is CASSLMGRGTQYF. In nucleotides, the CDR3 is TGTGCCAGCAGCTTAATGGGACGGGGGACGCAGTATTTT.

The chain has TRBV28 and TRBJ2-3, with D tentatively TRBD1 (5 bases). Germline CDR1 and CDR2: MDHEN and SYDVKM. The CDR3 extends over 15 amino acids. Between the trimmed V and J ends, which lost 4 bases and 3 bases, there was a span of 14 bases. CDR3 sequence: CASSSRARMTDTQYF. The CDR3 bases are TGTGCCAGCAGTTCCAGGGCAAGGATGACAGATACGCAGTATTTT.

The CDR3 sequence is CACITGTGQPQHF. The CDR3 DNA is TGTGCCTGTATCACAGGGACAGGTCAGCCCCAGCATTTT. V usage is TRBV30 and J usage is TRBJ1-5, with 8 bases that match TRBD1. CDR1 GTSNPN and CDR2 SVGIG come from the germline V gene (reference sequence). The V segment lost 6 bases and the J segment 6 bases; nucleotides outside the gene matches: 7. The CDR3 length is 13 residues.

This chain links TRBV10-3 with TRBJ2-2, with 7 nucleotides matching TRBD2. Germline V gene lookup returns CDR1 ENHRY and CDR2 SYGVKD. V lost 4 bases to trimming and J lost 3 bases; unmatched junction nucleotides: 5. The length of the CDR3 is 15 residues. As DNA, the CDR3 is TGTGCCATCAGTGCGAGCGGGGCATACACCGGGGAGCTGTTTTTT. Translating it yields CAISASGAYTGELFF.

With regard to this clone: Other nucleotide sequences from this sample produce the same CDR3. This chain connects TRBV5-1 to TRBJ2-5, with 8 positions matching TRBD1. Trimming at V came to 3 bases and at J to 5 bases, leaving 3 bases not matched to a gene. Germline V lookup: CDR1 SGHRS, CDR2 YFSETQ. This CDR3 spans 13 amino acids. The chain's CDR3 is CASSSGGGETQYF. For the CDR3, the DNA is TGCGCCAGCAGCTCAGGGGGCGGGGAGACCCAGTACTTC. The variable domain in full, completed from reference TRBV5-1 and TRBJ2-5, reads KAGVTQTPRYLIKTRGQQVTLSCSPISGHRSVSWYQQTPGQGLQFLFEYFSETQRNKGNFPGRFSGRQFSNSRSEMNVSTLELGDSALYLCASSSGGGETQYFGPGTRLLVL.

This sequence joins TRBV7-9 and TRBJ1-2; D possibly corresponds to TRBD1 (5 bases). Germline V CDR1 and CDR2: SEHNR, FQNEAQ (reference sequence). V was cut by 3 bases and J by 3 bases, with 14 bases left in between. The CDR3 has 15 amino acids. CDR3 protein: CASSFGQGNDYGYTF. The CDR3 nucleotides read TGTGCCAGCAGCTTCGGCCAGGGAAATGACTATGGCTACACCTTC.

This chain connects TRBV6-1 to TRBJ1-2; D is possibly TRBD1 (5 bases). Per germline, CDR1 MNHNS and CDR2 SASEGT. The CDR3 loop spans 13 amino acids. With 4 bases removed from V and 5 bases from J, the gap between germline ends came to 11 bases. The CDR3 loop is CASSVRQSYGYTF. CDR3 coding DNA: TGTGCCAGCAGTGTGAGACAGTCGTATGGCTACACCTTC.

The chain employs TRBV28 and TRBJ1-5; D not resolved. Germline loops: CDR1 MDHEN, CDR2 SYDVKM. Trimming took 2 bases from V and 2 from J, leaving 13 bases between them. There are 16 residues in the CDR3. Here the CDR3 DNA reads TGTGCCAGCAGTTTACCCACAGTACCCGGCAATCAGCCCCAGCATTTT. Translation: CASSLPTVPGNQPQHF.

The CDR3 is CASSHLETGRDGYTF. The CDR3, as DNA: TGTGCCAGCAGCCATCTCGAGACAGGCAGAGATGGCTACACCTTC. V gene TRBV9 combines with J gene TRBJ1-2; perhaps TRBD1 as D (6 bases). Trimming cost V 4 bases and J 6 bases, with 19 bases left between them. There are 15 residues in the CDR3. Germline lookup yields CDR1 SGDLS and CDR2 YYNGEE.

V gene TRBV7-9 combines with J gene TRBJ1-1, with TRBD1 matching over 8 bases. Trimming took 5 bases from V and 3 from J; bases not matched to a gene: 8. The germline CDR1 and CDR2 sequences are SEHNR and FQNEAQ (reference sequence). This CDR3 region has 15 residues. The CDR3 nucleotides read TGTGCCAGCAGCCCTACGACAGGGGTCGACACTGAAGCTTTCTTT. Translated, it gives CASSPTTGVDTEAFF.

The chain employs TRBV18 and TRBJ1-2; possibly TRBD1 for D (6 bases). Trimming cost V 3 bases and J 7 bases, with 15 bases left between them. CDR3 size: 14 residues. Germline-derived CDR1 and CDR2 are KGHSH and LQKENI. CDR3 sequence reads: CASSPTAGEGGYTF. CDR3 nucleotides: TGTGCCAGCTCACCGACGGCAGGGGAGGGTGGCTACACCTTC.

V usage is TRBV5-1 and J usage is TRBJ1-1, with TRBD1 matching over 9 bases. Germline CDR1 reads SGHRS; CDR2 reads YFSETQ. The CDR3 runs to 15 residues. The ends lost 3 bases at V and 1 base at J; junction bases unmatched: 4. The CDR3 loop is CASSYEGQGNTEAFF. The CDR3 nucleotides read TGCGCCAGCAGCTATGAGGGACAGGGGAACACTGAAGCTTTCTTT.

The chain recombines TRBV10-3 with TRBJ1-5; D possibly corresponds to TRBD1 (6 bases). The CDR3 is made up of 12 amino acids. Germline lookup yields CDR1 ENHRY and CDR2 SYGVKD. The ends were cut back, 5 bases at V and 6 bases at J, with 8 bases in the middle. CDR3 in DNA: TGTGCCATCAGTACAGGGAGTCAGCCCCAGCATTTT. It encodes CAISTGSQPQHF.

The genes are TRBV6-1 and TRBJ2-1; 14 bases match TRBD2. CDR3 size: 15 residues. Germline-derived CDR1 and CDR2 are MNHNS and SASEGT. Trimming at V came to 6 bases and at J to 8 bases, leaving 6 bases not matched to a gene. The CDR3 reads CASSPGTSGSHEQFF. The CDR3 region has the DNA TGTGCCAGCAGCCCCGGGACTAGCGGGAGCCATGAGCAGTTCTTC.

CDR3 sequence (DNA): TGTGCCAGCAGCTTAGAGGGACAGATCTCCTACGAGCAGTACTTC. This translates into CASSLEGQISYEQYF. The chain uses TRBV7-2 and TRBJ2-7, with 7 bases identical to TRBD1. There are 15 residues in the CDR3. Trimming at V came to 1 base and at J to 0 bases, leaving 3 bases not matched to a gene. Germline CDR1 is SGHTA and CDR2 is FQGNSA.